These 8 T cell receptor beta chains originate from one sample sequenced in a study of blood T cells in healthy people across ages. With a J-beta primer mix and a sample-barcoded 5' primer, a second PCR ran 7 to 11 cycles. Via MiXCR, TCRdb re-called the 5' RACE reads, giving one row per CDR3 protein. The sample yields about 670,000 distinct CDR3 sequences, roughly 41% seen once. Source material: blood. These receptors were obtained from a man older than 75 in good health.

The gene calls are TRBV20-1 and TRBJ2-3; no firm D call. The CDR3 loop spans 15 amino acids. CDR1 is DFQATT, CDR2 SNEGSKA, per germline (reference sequence). The V end was cut by 0 bases, the J end by 9 bases, with 19 bases between. The CDR3 sequence is CSARDSGTGLGTQYF. The CDR3 region has the DNA TGCAGTGCTAGAGATAGTGGAACTGGCTTAGGGACGCAGTATTTT.

The rearrangement uses TRBV12-3 or TRBV12-4 and TRBJ2-7; D possibly corresponds to TRBD1 (6 bases). Trimming shortened V by 1 base and J by 2 bases, and 12 bases separated the two germline ends. The CDR3 is 15 residues long. In DNA form, the CDR3 reads TGTGCCAGCAGTTTAGGAACAGGGCGGCCCTACGAGCAGTACTTC. Protein: CASSLGTGRPYEQYF.

The table lists this clonotype with a few counts. J is TRBJ2-1 and V is TRBV7-2, with 8 bases that match TRBD1. This CDR3 region has 14 residues. V lost 2 bases to trimming and J lost 5 bases; unmatched junction nucleotides: 2. The V gene's germline CDR1 is SGHTA and CDR2 FQGNSA. The CDR3 DNA is TGTGCCAGCAGCTTACAGGGGGCCAACAATGAGCAGTTCTTC. Protein product: CASSLQGANNEQFF. Full variable domain (remainder filled in from reference TRBV7-2 and TRBJ2-1): GAGVSQSPSNKVTEKGKDVELRCDPISGHTALYWYRQSLGQGLEFLIYFQGNSAPDKSGLPSDRFSAERTGGSVSTLTIQRTQQEDSAVYLCASSLQGANNEQFFGPGTRLTVL.

This sequence joins TRBV28 and TRBJ1-1; D unclear. There are 13 residues in the CDR3. CDR1 and CDR2 (germline): MDHEN, SYDVKM. V lost 6 bases, J lost 4 bases, and 12 bases lay in between. The CDR3 spells CASSPPWSTEAFF. The CDR3, as DNA: TGTGCCAGCAGCCCACCGTGGAGCACTGAAGCTTTCTTT.

J is TRBJ1-5 and V is TRBV4-1, with 8 nucleotides matching TRBD1. This CDR3 is 17 amino acids long. V lost 0 bases to trimming and J lost 3 bases; unmatched junction nucleotides: 7. The germline gives CDR1 MGHRA, CDR2 YSYEKL. CDR3 in DNA: TGCGCCAGCAGCCAAGATAATGACAGGGGAGTCAATCAGCCCCAGCATTTT. This gives the protein CASSQDNDRGVNQPQHF.

V usage is TRBV29-1 and J usage is TRBJ1-1; TRBD1 matches at 7 bases. Germline V gene lookup returns CDR1 SQVTM and CDR2 ANQGSEA. The CDR3 has 12 amino acids. Germline trimming cut 4 bases from V and 5 bases from J; bases unmatched to any gene: 4. CDR3 bases: TGCAGCGTTGCAGGGGGTGGGACTGAAGCTTTCTTT. It translates to CSVAGGGTEAFF.

As to this clonotype: The germline gene is not matched at one end of the junction; a read error may be the cause. The chain links TRBV29-1 to TRBJ2-1, with 8 bases aligning to TRBD2. Germline loops: CDR1 SQVTM, CDR2 ANQGSEA. The CDR3 sequence is 15 residues long. This CDR3 is CGVEGPGGPGYEQFF. The CDR3 DNA reads as TGCGGCGTTGAAGGACCGGGAGGGCCAGGTTACGAGCAGTTCTTC.

This clonotype turned up a few times. The chain carries TRBV12-3 or TRBV12-4 and TRBJ2-6; 9 bases align to TRBD1. Losses at the gene ends were 8 bases for V and 1 base for J; bases not matched to a gene: 6. The CDR3 covers 16 residues. The CDR3 DNA follows: TGTGCCAGCGCAGCGACAGGGGGATCTGGGGCCAACGTCCTGACTTTC. Its protein is CASAATGGSGANVLTF.